Following are 28 T cell receptor beta chains from one sample sequenced in a study of immune heterogeneity within non-small cell lung tumors. Template material comprised bulk tumor genomic DNA at 600 ng per sample. Multiple widely separated biopsies were taken from each primary tumor at surgery. With untreated, newly diagnosed non-small cell lung cancer, the patients went on to undergo curative surgery. CDR3 of TCR beta was amplified by multiplex PCR that used 32 V and 13 J primers. MiXCR was run by TCRdb on the multiplex PCR reads, yielding one entry per CDR3 protein. The sample lists under 15,000 distinct CDR3 sequences; about 23% were seen once. Sequenced material: lung tumor tissue. These receptor sequences come from a man aged 45-65 years with non-small cell lung cancer.

Comments on this clonotype: A read error may be the cause here, since a much bigger clone is one base away. The chain joins TRBV28 to TRBJ1-5; TRBD1 is a possible D gene (6 bases). CDR1 is MDHEN, CDR2 SYDVKM, per germline. The CDR3 runs to 14 residues. CDR3 nucleotide sequence: TGTGCCAGCAGTCACAGGGACGGCAATCAGCCCCATCATTTT. The encoded protein is CASSHRDGNQPHHF. The complete variable domain, with remaining parts taken from reference TRBV28 and TRBJ1-5, reads DVKVTQSSRYLVKRTGEKVFLECVQDMDHENMFWYRQDPGLGLRLIYFSYDVKMKEKGDIPEGYSVSREKKERFSLILESASTNQTSMYLCASSHRDGNQPHHFGDGTRLSIL.

The sample holds a few counts of this clonotype. This may be a read error: a much more frequent sequence differs by one nucleotide. The chain carries TRBV6-1 and TRBJ2-2, with 8 bases identical to TRBD1. Germline V gene data show CDR1 as MNHNS and CDR2 as SASEGT. V lost 8 bases, J lost 4 bases, and 6 bases stayed unmatched. This CDR3 is 14 amino acids long. The CDR3 sequence is CASGDRGATGELFF. DNA of the CDR3: TGTGCCAGCGGCGACAGGGGAGCCACCGGGGAGCTGTTTTTT.

In its sample, this clonotype ranks as large. V and J are TRBV2 and TRBJ2-7; D is possibly TRBD1 or TRBD2 (5 bases each). The CDR3 runs 13 residues. Germline assignment: CDR1 SNHLY and CDR2 FYNNEI. Trimming shortened V by 5 bases and J by 5 bases, and 13 bases separated the two germline ends. DNA for the CDR3: TGTGCCAGCAGTAAGCAGGGAGCCCACGAGCAGTACTTC. It codes for CASSKQGAHEQYF.

Remarks on this clonotype: One end of the junction does not line up with germline, which may come from a read error. V gene TRBV4-2 combines with J gene TRBJ2-7; 7 nucleotides agree with TRBD2. Germline CDR1 is LGHNA and CDR2 is YNFKEQ. The CDR3 is 15 amino acids. This CDR3 is CASNQDLEGGYEQYF. The CDR3 bases are TGTGCCAGCAACCAAGATCTAGAGGGAGGGTACGAGCAGTACTTC.

Concerning this clonotype itself: Sequence at one end of the junction differs from germline and may be a read error. The rearrangement joins TRBV6-2 or TRBV6-3 to TRBJ2-3, with 7 positions matching TRBD1. CDR3 length: 15 residues. The germline CDR1 and CDR2 sequences are MNHEY and SVGEGT. The CDR3 nucleotides are TGTGCCAGCAGAAGGACAGGCTTAGGCACAGATACGCACTACTTT. It codes for CASRRTGLGTDTHYF.

This clonotype was found many times. The chain carries TRBV29-1 and TRBJ1-2; D unclear. The CDR3 has 12 amino acids. The V end was cut by 0 bases, the J end by 2 bases, with 4 bases between. Per the germline V gene, CDR1 is SQVTM and CDR2 is ANQGSEA. CDR3 residues: CSVEDRNYGYTF. The CDR3 DNA reads TGCAGCGTTGAAGATAGAAACTATGGCTACACCTTC.

By proportion, this clonotype is medium-sized (0.01 to 0.1%). This chain connects TRBV28 to TRBJ2-3; a weak D match, TRBD1 (6 bases). V was clipped by 4 bases and J by 2 bases, with 13 bases between them. This CDR3 is built from 15 residues. Germline-derived CDR1 and CDR2 are MDHEN and SYDVKM. In DNA, the CDR3 is TGTGCCAGCAGTTCCCCGCCGGGACACACAGATACGCAGTATTTT. It yields the protein CASSSPPGHTDTQYF.

By share, this clonotype ranks as medium-sized (0.01 to 0.1%). V is TRBV12-3 or TRBV12-4 and J is TRBJ2-7; 12 positions match TRBD1. J gave up 6 bases and V 5 bases, and 11 bases lay outside the gene matches. The CDR3 extends over 16 amino acids. This chain's CDR3 is CASSPRDRGLVGEQYF. The CDR3 nucleotides are TGTGCCAGCAGTCCTCGGGACAGGGGGCTAGTTGGCGAGCAGTACTTC.

Many counts were recorded for this clonotype. The chain recombines TRBV27 with TRBJ1-5; D call uncertain. The V gene's germline CDR1 is MNHEY and CDR2 SMNVEV (reference sequence). CDR3 length: 14 amino acids. The germline V and J ends were trimmed by 4 bases and 7 bases, with 14 bases remaining between them. The CDR3 nucleotides are TGTGCCAGCAGTTCCCATGGGGTGAGCCAGCCCCAGCATTTT. Its protein product is CASSSHGVSQPQHF.

About this clonotype itself: A read error is possible here, since a much larger clone lies one base away. This rearrangement joins TRBV9 to TRBJ1-2; D is unresolved. This CDR3 region has 14 residues. Germline-derived CDR1 and CDR2 are SGDLS and YYNGEE. V shed 3 bases and J shed 8 bases, with 17 bases lying between them. Written as DNA, the CDR3 is TGTGCCAGCAGCGCGGACCTTGCTCTAAGCGGCTACACCTTC. Its protein is CASSADLALSGYTF.

A remark on this clonotype: A read error may explain this, as a much larger clone is one base away. This chain connects TRBV5-1 to TRBJ2-1; TRBD1 aligns across 10 bases. This CDR3 has 16 amino acids. J gave up 6 bases and V 2 bases, and 8 bases lay outside the gene matches. Germline V CDR1 and CDR2: SGHRS, YFSETQ. The chain's CDR3 is CASSLQPGTGANEQFF. The CDR3 DNA is TGCGCCAGCAGCTTACAACCCGGGACAGGGGCCAATGAGCAGTTCTTC.

This clonotype came up many times. The rearrangement joins TRBV7-3 to TRBJ2-1; unclear D gene. Germline values: CDR1 SGHTA, CDR2 FQGTGA. The CDR3 runs 12 residues. V lost 5 bases, J lost 8 bases, and 10 bases lay in between. This CDR3 is CASSRDSDEQFF. CDR3 bases: TGTGCCAGCAGCCGAGACTCGGATGAGCAGTTCTTC.

The table lists this clonotype with many counts. The chain employs TRBV4-2 and TRBJ2-7; D might be TRBD2 (6 bases). From germline, CDR1 is LGHNA and CDR2 YNFKEQ. The CDR3 contains 15 residues. Trimming cost V 0 bases and J 0 bases, with 9 bases left between them. The CDR3 protein is CASSQDPGSSYEQYF. CDR3 DNA: TGTGCCAGCAGCCAAGATCCCGGGAGCTCCTACGAGCAGTACTTC.

This clonotype occurred a few times. The genes are TRBV9 and TRBJ2-1; D is possibly TRBD2 (5 bases). This CDR3 comprises 14 residues. Germline CDR1 is SGDLS and CDR2 is YYNGEE. V lost 2 bases to trimming and J lost 3 bases, with 9 bases between them. The CDR3 here is CASSVLGGYNEQFF. In nucleotides, the CDR3 is TGTGCCAGCAGCGTCCTAGGAGGCTACAATGAGCAGTTCTTC.

This clonotype has just a few counts. This may be a read error, as it is one base from a much larger clone. The genes are TRBV2 and TRBJ1-5, with 10 bases matching TRBD1. Germline assignment: CDR1 SNHLY and CDR2 FYNNEI. This CDR3 spans 16 amino acids. The CDR3 DNA is TGTACCAGCAGGCCCGGGACAGGGGTCAACAATCAGCCCCAGCATTTT. This sequence encodes CTSRPGTGVNNQPQHF.

The sample holds many counts of this clonotype. V gene TRBV5-1 combines with J gene TRBJ2-7; 7 bases fit TRBD1. This CDR3 has 14 residues. V was clipped by 0 bases and J by 1 base; unmatched bases: 1. Germline V CDR1 and CDR2: SGHRS, YFSETQ. The CDR3 here is CASSLARGSYEQYF. In nucleotides, the CDR3 is TGCGCCAGCAGCTTGGCCAGGGGGTCCTACGAGCAGTACTTC.

This clonotype has a count of ten or more. The gene calls are TRBV18 and TRBJ1-5; 11 bases fit TRBD1. The V gene's germline CDR1 is KGHSH and CDR2 LQKENI. V shed 5 bases and J 6 bases; nucleotides not matched to a gene: 6. This CDR3 contains 15 residues. CDR3 loop: CASSSGQGASQPQHF. The CDR3 DNA reads TGTGCCAGCTCATCAGGACAGGGGGCGAGTCAGCCCCAGCATTTT.

The sample holds many counts of this clonotype. The rearrangement links TRBV6-1 to TRBJ2-5; the D call may be TRBD1 or TRBD2 (5 bases each). V was clipped by 8 bases and J by 5 bases, with 21 bases between them. This CDR3 spans 15 amino acids. Germline CDR1 is MNHNS and CDR2 is SASEGT. The CDR3 here is CASSLRGARVETQYF. As DNA, the CDR3 is TGTGCCAGCTCCTTGAGAGGGGCACGAGTGGAGACCCAGTACTTC.

This clonotype was recorded many times. The chain is built from TRBV6-2 or TRBV6-3 and TRBJ2-5; 16 bases map to TRBD2. Per germline, CDR1 MNHEY and CDR2 SVGEGT. This CDR3 spans 19 amino acids. Trimming took 2 bases from V and 5 from J; bases not matched to a gene: 11. CDR3 nucleotides: TGTGCCAGCAGTTACCCCTTCGGGACTAGCGGGAGGGATTCGGAGACCCAGTACTTC. It encodes CASSYPFGTSGRDSETQYF.

This clonotype was detected only a few times. J is TRBJ1-4 and V is TRBV5-5; a possible D gene is TRBD1 (5 bases). The V end lost 3 bases, the J end lost 4 bases, and 13 bases lay between the germline ends. The germline gives CDR1 SGHKS, CDR2 YYEKEE (reference sequence). CDR3 length equals 15 residues. The DNA of the CDR3 is TGTGCCAGCAGCTCCGGGACGGAGCATAATGAAAAACTGTTTTTT. Protein: CASSSGTEHNEKLFF.

This clonotype has at least ten counts. The rearrangement uses TRBV20-1 and TRBJ2-1; weak D call: TRBD2 (6 bases). Germline lookup yields CDR1 DFQATT and CDR2 SNEGSKA (reference sequence). This CDR3 comprises 16 residues. V was pared by 0 bases and J by 8 bases, with 20 bases between. Written as DNA, the CDR3 is TGCAGTGCTAGAGATCCGGGACTTGGGCTTGGCGATGAGCAGTTCTTC. It codes for CSARDPGLGLGDEQFF.

The count of this clonotype is one. A much larger clone is a single base away; this may be a read error. This sequence joins TRBV4-2 and TRBJ2-7; D is unclear. The CDR3 consists of 12 residues. The germline CDR1 and CDR2 sequences are LGHNA and YNFKEQ. Trimming removed 4 bases at V and 4 bases at J, with 8 bases between. In DNA form, the CDR3 reads TGTGCCAGCAGCCCTGGATCTTACGAGCAGTACTTC. Translated: CASSPGSYEQYF.

Note on this clonotype: A read error may be the cause here, since a much bigger clone is one base away. The V call is TRBV12-3 or TRBV12-4, the J call TRBJ1-2; D gene ambiguous. This CDR3 comprises 15 residues. V lost 7 bases to trimming and J lost 1 base, with 16 bases between them. CDR3 amino acids: CASTPPGVSNYGYTF. CDR3 in DNA: TGTGCCAGCACCCCCCCCGGGGTGAGTAACTATGGCTACACCTTC.

This clonotype was counted ten times or more. The chain uses TRBV6-6 and TRBJ1-1; tentative D call: TRBD1 (5 bases). The CDR3 has 13 residues. Trimming cost V 1 base and J 4 bases, with 7 bases left between them. Germline CDR1 reads MNHNY; CDR2 reads SVGAGI (reference sequence). The CDR3 loop reads CASSYFGGTEAFF. The CDR3 DNA follows: TGTGCCAGCAGTTACTTCGGGGGCACTGAAGCTTTCTTT.

In this sample, this clonotype is medium-sized (0.01 to 0.1%). The chain links TRBV12-3 or TRBV12-4 to TRBJ1-5; 8 bases fit TRBD1. V was pared by 6 bases and J by 0 bases, with 10 bases of the junction left unmatched. The CDR3 runs to 17 residues. CDR3: CASSQGAQGPSNQPQHF. The CDR3 DNA reads as TGTGCCAGCAGCCAGGGGGCCCAGGGGCCTAGCAATCAGCCCCAGCATTTT.

As concerns this clonotype: This may stem from a read error, because a much larger clone lies one nucleotide away. The CDR3 sequence is CSARSVNNYEQYF. The DNA of the CDR3 is TGCAGTGCTCGAAGCGTGAATAACTACGAGCAGTACTTC. The rearrangement links TRBV20-1 to TRBJ2-7; no firm D call. Germline CDR1 DFQATT, CDR2 SNEGSKA (reference sequence). Trimming took 5 bases from V and 3 from J, leaving 14 bases between them. The CDR3 consists of 13 residues.

This clonotype was detected many times. This chain joins TRBV12-3 or TRBV12-4 and TRBJ2-5; 11 bases agree with TRBD2. Losses at the gene ends were 6 bases for V and 4 bases for J; bases not matched to a gene: 7. CDR3 length: 15 amino acids. The CDR3 region is CASSRTSGSGETQYF. The DNA of the CDR3 is TGTGCCAGCAGCCGCACTAGCGGGAGCGGAGAGACCCAGTACTTC.

There are many counts of this clonotype. The chain employs TRBV6-5 and TRBJ1-5; no clear D gene. Per the germline V gene, CDR1 is MNHEY and CDR2 is SVGAGI. Trimming shortened V by 0 bases and J by 1 base, and 4 bases separated the two germline ends. This CDR3 has 14 amino acids. The CDR3, as DNA: TGTGCCAGCAGTTACTCGGCCAGCAATCAGCCCCAGCATTTT. Translation gives CASSYSASNQPQHF.